A selection of T cell receptor beta chains follows, all from one sample in a study of blood T cells in healthy people across ages. MiXCR was run by TCRdb on the 5' RACE reads, yielding one entry per CDR3 protein. The sample holds approximately 690,000 distinct CDR3 sequences, roughly 50% seen once. Sequencing was carried out using blood. Source of these receptors: a man aged 60 to 75 in good health. The CDR3 runs from the conserved cysteine through the conserved F or W. Each record gives: clone size, J gene, V gene, CDR3 protein. Clone size is not always given. Where it is, it says once, few, many or a class for expanded clones.

NA TRBJ2-3 TRBV6-2/TRBV6-3 CASSYRSSGGPHDTQYF
NA TRBJ2-5 TRBV20-1 CRTSGGAGETQYF
NA TRBJ2-7 TRBV5-4 CASSFAQRGSYEQYF
few TRBJ2-5 TRBV4-1 CASSQGTLAGQETQYF
once TRBJ2-1 TRBV4-2 CASSHAGTGSEQFF
NA TRBJ2-5 TRBV7-2 CASSLGLRVETQYF
once TRBJ1-1 TRBV20-1 CSARKDRAANTEAFF
NA TRBJ2-3 TRBV29-1 CSVGLAGGLDTQYF
NA TRBJ2-7 TRBV10-3 CAISESGSGVGSYEQYF
NA TRBJ2-1 TRBV5-1 CASSLTGGLHNEQFF
NA TRBJ2-5 TRBV28 CASSSAPRRWTGPAPTQETQYF
NA TRBJ2-5 TRBV6-6 CASSYPNRGRGTQYF
NA TRBJ2-1 TRBV7-2 CASSLAEIPYNEQFF
NA TRBJ2-1 TRBV20-1 CSAILPSTGSYNEQFF
many TRBJ2-7 TRBV10-3 CAISDARVNGYEQYF
NA TRBJ1-5 TRBV20-1 CSARGPRDQPQHF
NA TRBJ1-2 TRBV10-3 CASGTQAYGYTF
NA TRBJ2-1 TRBV4-2 CASSQDDRAPYNEQFF
NA TRBJ1-5 TRBV24-1 CATSDGGGEVNNQPQHF